One sample yielded the 30 T cell receptor beta chains listed below, sequenced in a study of T cells in Graves' hyperthyroidism and ophthalmopathy. TCR beta CDR3 regions were amplified from RNA. HTBI primers were employed in a first-round RT-PCR of the TCR CDR3. MiXCR was run by TCRdb on the multiplex PCR reads, yielding one entry per CDR3 protein. There are 300,000 to 350,000 distinct CDR3 sequences in the sample; roughly a fifth occur only once, and roughly 52% lies in the top ten. The sample comprised blood. These receptors were obtained from a woman between 45 and 65 years old with Graves' hyperthyroidism.

The chain has TRBV18 and TRBJ1-2; D is unclear. Germline V lookup: CDR1 KGHSH, CDR2 LQKENI. The CDR3 is 13 amino acids. Trimming took 1 base from V and 8 from J, leaving 11 bases between them. CDR3 nucleotide sequence: TGTGCCAGCTCACCACAGGCAACCGGGGGCTACACCTTC. Its translation is CASSPQATGGYTF.

The rearrangement links TRBV2 to TRBJ1-2; TRBD1 agrees at 11 bases. There are 14 residues in the CDR3. Germline V lookup: CDR1 SNHLY, CDR2 FYNNEI. The ends lost 5 bases at V and 10 bases at J; junction bases unmatched: 9. The CDR3 nucleotides are TGTGCCAGCAGTCGGACAGGGGGCGTCGTGGACTACACCTTC. This encodes CASSRTGGVVDYTF.

This clonotype was found many times. The chain uses TRBV5-1 and TRBJ2-2; D is perhaps TRBD1 or TRBD2 (5 bases each). CDR1 and CDR2 (germline): SGHRS, YFSETQ. Trimming shortened V by 4 bases and J by 1 base, and 14 bases separated the two germline ends. The CDR3 contains 16 residues. CDR3 loop: CASSTTGAWNTGELFF. CDR3 DNA: TGCGCCAGCAGCACCACCGGGGCGTGGAACACCGGGGAGCTGTTTTTT.

A few counts support this clonotype. This rearrangement joins TRBV12-3 or TRBV12-4 to TRBJ2-3; D ambiguous. Deletions cut 2 bases from V and 3 bases from J, with 15 bases between. The CDR3 runs to 16 residues. This CDR3 is CASSLRYLVYTDTQYF. The CDR3 DNA reads TGTGCCAGCAGTTTAAGATACCTAGTATATACAGATACGCAGTATTTT.

The chain employs TRBV11-2 and TRBJ1-5; D remains unclear. The length of the CDR3 is 13 residues. V shed 5 bases and J shed 9 bases, with 14 bases lying between them. Germline loops: CDR1 SGHAT, CDR2 FQNNGV. The CDR3 DNA follows: TGTGCCAGCAGCACTTACGGACGCGGGCCCCAGCATTTT. It specifies CASSTYGRGPQHF.

This clonotype was observed a few times. The V and J genes are TRBV20-1 and TRBJ2-1; TRBD2 matches at 16 bases. V shed 6 bases and J 3 bases; nucleotides not matched to a gene: 8. This CDR3 has 17 amino acids. Germline loops: CDR1 DFQATT, CDR2 SNEGSKA (reference sequence). The CDR3 is CSAVPGLAGGRYNEQFF. The CDR3 coding sequence is TGCAGTGCGGTACCGGGACTAGCGGGGGGGCGCTACAATGAGCAGTTCTTC.

This clonotype was seen repeatedly, ten times or more. J is TRBJ1-3 and V is TRBV12-3 or TRBV12-4; D remains ambiguous. V was cut by 5 bases and J by 0 bases, with 8 bases left in between. The CDR3 loop spans 14 amino acids. The CDR3 DNA sequence: TGTGCCAGCAGTCCTCTATACTCTGGAAACACCATATATTTT. Translating it yields CASSPLYSGNTIYF.

The chain uses TRBV14 and TRBJ1-2; 9 bases agree with TRBD1. The V gene end was trimmed by 5 bases and the J gene end by 8 bases; junction bases not matched to a gene: 6. The CDR3 runs to 13 residues. Germline values: CDR1 SGHDN, CDR2 FVKESK. The CDR3 region has the DNA TGTGCCAGCAGCGATCCCGGGACAGGGGGCTACACCTTC. This translates into CASSDPGTGGYTF.

The chain joins TRBV20-1 to TRBJ2-7; D is possibly TRBD1 (7 bases). Trimming cost V 5 bases and J 4 bases, with 15 bases left between them. Germline V gives CDR1 DFQATT, CDR2 SNEGSKA (reference sequence). The length of the CDR3 is 13 residues. CDR3 residues: CSAGGTVSYEQYF. The CDR3 coding sequence is TGCAGTGCTGGCGGGACAGTATCGTACGAGCAGTACTTC.

Ten or more counts support this clonotype. The chain joins TRBV5-6 to TRBJ2-7; 7 bases map to TRBD1. Germline V gene data show CDR1 as SGHDT and CDR2 as YYEEEE. V was pared by 4 bases and J by 0 bases, with 7 bases of the junction left unmatched. The length of the CDR3 is 15 residues. This chain's CDR3 is CASSPIPGGSYEQYF. In DNA, the CDR3 is TGTGCCAGCAGCCCGATTCCAGGGGGCTCCTACGAGCAGTACTTC.

This clonotype showed up many times. CDR3 bases: TGTGCCAGCACGGGCGCCGGGGCCAACGTCCTGACTTTC. Amino acids: CASTGAGANVLTF. The gene calls are TRBV6-1 and TRBJ2-6; no clear D gene. In germline, CDR1 is MNHNS, CDR2 SASEGT. The CDR3 consists of 13 residues. The V gene lost 7 bases and the J gene lost 4 bases, with 8 bases spanning the gap.

In its sample, this clonotype was seen a few times. The genes are TRBV2 and TRBJ1-3; 7 positions agree with TRBD1. The CDR3 covers 15 residues. The germline CDR1 and CDR2 sequences are SNHLY and FYNNEI. V was clipped by 7 bases and J by 0 bases; unmatched bases: 6. This CDR3 reads CASKGQPISGNTIYF. CDR3 bases: TGTGCCAGCAAGGGACAGCCTATCTCTGGAAACACCATATATTTT.

This clonotype was counted many times. V gene TRBV5-5 combines with J gene TRBJ1-6, with D perhaps matching TRBD1 (5 bases). The CDR3 has 13 amino acids. V was shortened by 2 bases and J by 6 bases, with 6 bases between the two germline ends. CDR1 and CDR2 from the germline V gene are SGHKS and YYEKEE (reference sequence). Here the CDR3 reads CASSFQGNSPLHF. As DNA, the CDR3 is TGTGCCAGCAGCTTTCAGGGTAATTCACCCCTCCACTTT.

V and J are TRBV28 and TRBJ1-1; 11 bases map to TRBD1. In germline, CDR1 is MDHEN, CDR2 SYDVKM. The junction had 5 bases not matched to a gene; V was cut back by 4 bases and J by 1 base. The CDR3 is 16 residues long. The CDR3 region is CASSSDRGRENTEAFF. The CDR3 DNA follows: TGTGCCAGCAGTTCGGACAGGGGGCGCGAGAACACTGAAGCTTTCTTT.

This clonotype was observed once. The V call is TRBV2, the J call TRBJ2-7; D is perhaps TRBD1 (5 bases). The V end was cut by 8 bases, the J end by 0 bases, with 14 bases between. Germline V lookup: CDR1 SNHLY, CDR2 FYNNEI. CDR3 length: 14 residues. CDR3 amino acids: CASCQGALSYEQYF. CDR3 coding DNA: TGTGCCAGCTGTCAGGGCGCGCTCTCCTACGAGCAGTACTTC.

This clonotype appeared once. The chain links TRBV20-1 to TRBJ2-2; no clear D. The CDR3 consists of 15 residues. Germline V CDR1 and CDR2: DFQATT, SNEGSKA (reference sequence). V was shortened by 0 bases and J by 0 bases, with 8 bases between the two germline ends. The CDR3 DNA reads TGCAGTGCTAGAGATGACACCGCGAACACCGGGGAGCTGTTTTTT. Amino acid sequence: CSARDDTANTGELFF.

Many counts were recorded for this clonotype. The V call is TRBV7-8, the J call TRBJ2-7; TRBD1 might be the D (5 bases). This CDR3 is 11 amino acids long. Germline V CDR1 and CDR2: SGHVS, FQNEAQ. V was shortened by 7 bases and J by 4 bases, with 8 bases between the two germline ends. The CDR3 DNA reads as TGTGCCAGCACCCAGGGATACGAGCAGTACTTC. The encoded protein is CASTQGYEQYF.

The chain carries TRBV29-1 and TRBJ2-6; D gene ambiguous. The V gene's germline CDR1 is SQVTM and CDR2 ANQGSEA. The CDR3 is 14 residues long. Trimming removed 4 bases at V and 2 bases at J, with 9 bases between. The CDR3 bases are TGCAGCGTTGGTCAAGTAGCTGGGGCCAACGTCCTGACTTTC. Its protein is CSVGQVAGANVLTF. The full variable domain, with the rest looked up from reference TRBV29-1 and TRBJ2-6, is SAVISQKPSRDICQRGTSLTIQCQVDSQVTMMFWYRQQPGQSLTLIATANQGSEATYESGFVIDKFPISRPNLTFSTLTVSNMSPEDSSIYLCSVGQVAGANVLTFGAGSRLTVL.

In regard to this clonotype: A much more abundant neighbour one base away suggests this may be a read error. V gene TRBV5-5 combines with J gene TRBJ2-7; D is ambiguous. V lost 2 bases and J 5 bases, leaving 8 bases between the germline ends. Looked up from germline, CDR1 is SGHKS and CDR2 is YYEKEE (reference sequence). The CDR3 totals 12 residues. The DNA for the CDR3 is TGTGCCAGCAGCTTAACGTCCAACGAGCAGTACTTC. Its translation: CASSLTSNEQYF.

In this sample, this clonotype turned up a few times. V gene TRBV9 combines with J gene TRBJ1-2, with 7 bases fitting TRBD1. The CDR3 has 11 amino acids. Trimming at V came to 7 bases and at J to 6 bases, leaving 3 bases not matched to a gene. Germline values: CDR1 SGDLS, CDR2 YYNGEE. DNA for the CDR3: TGTGCCAGCCGAACAGGGGATGGCTACACCTTC. It specifies CASRTGDGYTF.

This clonotype has a handful of counts. The chain joins TRBV6-1 to TRBJ2-7; D uncertain. Germline CDR1 is MNHNS and CDR2 is SASEGT. The CDR3 contains 15 residues. V shed 0 bases and J shed 3 bases, with 12 bases lying between them. The CDR3 loop reads CASSEAQNGVYEQYF. DNA for the CDR3: TGTGCCAGCAGTGAAGCACAGAACGGAGTCTACGAGCAGTACTTC.

This clonotype was seen ten or more times. V is TRBV11-2 and J is TRBJ2-3; 12 bases line up with TRBD1. V dropped 1 base and J dropped 4; count of bases not matched to a gene: 6. Germline values: CDR1 SGHAT, CDR2 FQNNGV. The CDR3 is 17 residues long. In nucleotides, the CDR3 is TGTGCCAGCAGCTTAGTAGATGGGACAGGGGGCTCAGATACGCAGTATTTT. It yields the protein CASSLVDGTGGSDTQYF.

This clonotype was seen only a few times. The CDR3, as DNA: TGTGCCAGCAGCTTGGATCCAGCCAGTTTTCGCTACACCTTC. It yields the protein CASSLDPASFRYTF. The V gene is TRBV5-5, the J gene TRBJ1-2; D is unresolved. Germline V gene sequence: CDR1 SGHKS, CDR2 YYEKEE (reference sequence). The CDR3 has 14 residues. Trimming shortened V by 0 bases and J by 9 bases, and 15 bases separated the two germline ends.

This clonotype was seen ten or more times. The rearrangement uses TRBV30 and TRBJ1-1; 7 positions agree with TRBD1. With V trimmed by 3 bases and J by 5 bases, 9 bases remained unmatched. Germline loops: CDR1 GTSNPN, CDR2 SVGIG (reference sequence). The CDR3 runs to 14 residues. The CDR3 protein is CAWRLTGRGTEAFF. The CDR3 DNA reads TGTGCCTGGAGATTGACAGGGAGAGGAACTGAAGCTTTCTTT. Using reference TRBV30 and TRBJ1-1 for the parts outside the CDR3, the full variable domain is SQTIHQWPATLVQPVGSPLSLECTVEGTSNPNLYWYRQAAGRGLQLLFYSVGIGQISSEVPQNLSASRPQDRQFILSSKKLLLSDSGFYLCAWRLTGRGTEAFFGQGTRLTVV.

This clonotype was recorded many times. The chain combines TRBV4-1 with TRBJ1-1, with D perhaps matching TRBD1 (5 bases). The ends were cut back, 3 bases at V and 8 bases at J, with 7 bases in the middle. CDR3 length: 11 amino acids. Germline CDR1 and CDR2: MGHRA and YSYEKL. The CDR3 bases are TGCGCCAGCAGCCACAACAGGGAAGCTTTCTTT. Protein product: CASSHNREAFF.

This clonotype was found many times. The rearrangement links TRBV20-1 to TRBJ2-1; 10 nucleotides match TRBD2. Trimming removed 6 bases from V and 0 bases from J; junction bases left unmatched: 5. This CDR3 has 15 residues. Per germline, CDR1 DFQATT and CDR2 SNEGSKA (reference sequence). Written as DNA, the CDR3 is TGCAGTGCCGAGGGACTAGCGAGCTCCTACAATGAGCAGTTCTTC. This gives the protein CSAEGLASSYNEQFF.

This clonotype has ten or more counts. CDR3 coding DNA: TGTGCCAGCAGTTTAGATCCCCGCAGAGCCCTAGCCAAAAACATTCAGTACTTC. This sequence encodes CASSLDPRRALAKNIQYF. This chain links TRBV28 with TRBJ2-4, with D hard to call. CDR1 and CDR2 (germline): MDHEN, SYDVKM. Trimming pared 2 bases from V and 0 bases from J, leaving 17 bases between. The CDR3 has 18 residues.

This clonotype was seen at least ten times. The chain couples TRBV11-3 to TRBJ2-2; D is perhaps TRBD2 (5 bases). Germline assignment: CDR1 SGHNT and CDR2 YENEEA. The V gene lost 3 bases and the J gene lost 1 base, with 6 bases spanning the gap. The CDR3 covers 14 residues. The chain's CDR3 is CASSFRGNTGELFF. Here the CDR3 DNA reads TGTGCCAGCAGCTTTCGGGGGAACACCGGGGAGCTGTTTTTT.

This clonotype has a count of ten or more. The chain uses TRBV10-3 and TRBJ2-7; D uncertain. The V gene lost 0 bases and the J gene lost 3 bases, with 12 bases spanning the gap. Germline V lookup: CDR1 ENHRY, CDR2 SYGVKD. The CDR3 runs to 15 residues. The CDR3 here is CAISESAGRSYEQYF. The DNA of the CDR3 is TGTGCCATCAGTGAGTCGGCAGGAAGAAGCTACGAGCAGTACTTC.

This clonotype came up many times. V and J are TRBV12-3 or TRBV12-4 and TRBJ2-7; TRBD2 aligns across 7 bases. After removal of 5 bases from V and 3 bases from J, the junction contained 7 bases not matched to a gene. The CDR3 loop spans 14 amino acids. CDR3 bases: TGTGCCAGCAGTAGGGACTACTACGGCTACGAGCAGTACTTC. Translating gives CASSRDYYGYEQYF.